This TCR beta chain was sequenced during a study of blood T cell repertoires in COVID-19. Study in general: The United States, Italy and Spain supplied acute and convalescent COVID-19 samples. T cells, B-cell-depleted T cells, or PBMCs supplied cDNA or gDNA.

Per germline, CDR1 SGHDN and CDR2 FVKESK. Trimming left V 2 bases short and J 12 bases short, with 8 bases between. This CDR3 comprises 11 residues. The authors' processing: Counts of nucleated cells, estimated from reference gene primer amplification, were obtained. TCRdb's copy holds only in-frame clones and misses some; the assay was immunoSEQ multiplex PCR. The V and J calls and the clone size are those of that table, but D and trimming were determined from the DNA. The sample shows almost 200,000 clones, 85% of them seen only once. This chain connects TRBV14 to TRBJ2-1, with D tentatively TRBD2 (6 bases). The receptor was derived from a man between 60 and 75 years old with COVID-19, enrolled during active disease. Sequencing input: peripheral blood. The CDR3 loop is CASSQRLGQFF. CDR3 in DNA: TGTGCCAGCAGCCAACGACTAGGGCAGTTCTTC.